The 24 T cell receptor beta chains below were found in one sample sequenced in a study of T cell responses to AZD1222 COVID-19 vaccine. Here immunoSEQ multiplex PCR was the method, and the copy in TCRdb shows in-frame clones only, minus some. Of about 140,000 clones detected, about 86% appear once; the ten largest clones hold approximately 5%. The starting material was peripheral blood, obtained 28 days after the second AZD1222 dose. These receptors all stem from an adult who received the AZD1222 COVID-19 vaccine.

The V call is TRBV28, the J call TRBJ2-7; either TRBD1 or TRBD2 may supply D (5 bases each). Germline CDR1 reads MDHEN; CDR2 reads SYDVKM. CDR3 length: 16 residues. Between the trimmed V and J ends, which lost 6 bases and 3 bases, there was a span of 21 bases. CDR3 in DNA: TGTGCCAGCAGCTCACCTCGGGGCCAATTCCTCTACGAGCAGTACTTC. Its translation: CASSSPRGQFLYEQYF.

The V call is TRBV5-1, the J call TRBJ2-5; 11 positions match TRBD2. The germline CDR1 and CDR2 sequences are SGHRS and YFSETQ. V shed 4 bases, J shed 5 bases, and the junction held 10 bases outside the gene matches. This CDR3 spans 16 amino acids. The CDR3 reads CASSIGTSGGSETQYF. CDR3 sequence (DNA): TGCGCCAGCAGCATTGGGACTAGCGGCGGGTCGGAGACCCAGTACTTC.

This CDR3 reads CASSWGPALNTEAFF. The CDR3 region has the DNA TGTGCCAGCAGCTGGGGCCCGGCCCTGAACACTGAAGCTTTCTTT. This chain joins TRBV5-6 and TRBJ1-1, with D maybe TRBD1 (5 bases). V was cut by 3 bases and J by 0 bases, with 12 bases left in between. Looked up from germline, CDR1 is SGHDT and CDR2 is YYEEEE. The CDR3 length is 15 residues.

This clone appeared a single time. This chain uses TRBV12-3 or TRBV12-4 with TRBJ2-3; no reliable D call. The CDR3 length is 13 residues. V was trimmed by 10 bases and J by 1 base, leaving 12 bases between them. The CDR3 DNA is TGTGCCACCTTCTGGCGAGGCACAGATACGCAGTATTTT. Translating gives CATFWRGTDTQYF.

The chain's CDR3 is CASSRRTGLAGLQYF. In DNA form, the CDR3 reads TGTGCCAGCAGCCGAAGAACGGGACTAGCGGGACTTCAGTACTTC. The rearrangement links TRBV3-1 (or the pseudogene TRBV3-2) to TRBJ2-4; 13 bases agree with TRBD2. After removal of 4 bases from V and 11 bases from J, the junction contained 8 bases not matched to a gene. The CDR3 length is 15 residues. Germline V gene data show CDR1 as LGHDT and CDR2 as YNNKEL (reference sequence).

The chain uses TRBV6-2 or TRBV6-3 and TRBJ1-1; TRBD1 agrees at 7 bases. V lost 3 bases and J lost 1; bases outside the gene matches: 11. Germline CDR1 MNHEY, CDR2 SVGEGT. CDR3 length: 17 amino acids. The CDR3 coding sequence is TGTGCCAGCAGTTATATATGGGAGAGACAGGGGAACACTGAAGCTTTCTTT. Translated: CASSYIWERQGNTEAFF.

This clone was recorded a few times. The rearrangement joins TRBV4-2 to TRBJ2-7, with D perhaps being TRBD1 or TRBD2 (5 bases each). Germline values: CDR1 LGHNA, CDR2 YNFKEQ. The CDR3 consists of 17 residues. V dropped 3 bases and J dropped 5 bases, with 23 bases sitting between them. As DNA, the CDR3 is TGTGCCAGCAGCCAGGGTTTTGGGGCGGGCCCAGCCCACGAGCAGTACTTC. It encodes CASSQGFGAGPAHEQYF.

The chain combines TRBV10-3 with TRBJ1-3; possibly TRBD1 for D (5 bases). The V and J ends lost 5 bases and 8 bases respectively, with 28 bases between them. From germline, CDR1 is ENHRY and CDR2 SYGVKD. The length of the CDR3 is 18 residues. The CDR3 sequence: CAISPRGVGVGSGDTIYF. The CDR3 coding sequence is TGTGCCATCAGTCCCCGGGGCGTAGGTGTTGGTAGCGGAGACACCATATATTTT.

The genes are TRBV2 and TRBJ1-5, with 9 nucleotides matching TRBD1. The germline V gene has CDR1 SNHLY and CDR2 FYNNEI. The CDR3 is 17 amino acids. V shed 3 bases and J 4 bases; nucleotides not matched to a gene: 10. CDR3 in DNA: TGTGCCAGCAGTGATACCCCATGGACAGGGGTTAATCAGCCCCAGCATTTT. It specifies CASSDTPWTGVNQPQHF.

The rearrangement uses TRBV9 and TRBJ1-1; D is perhaps TRBD1 (6 bases). Trimming cost V 5 bases and J 5 bases, with 13 bases left between them. CDR1 SGDLS and CDR2 YYNGEE come from the germline V gene. This CDR3 is 13 amino acids long. CDR3 coding DNA: TGTGCCAGCAGTGGGGGGCTCGGGACTGAAGCTTTCTTT. This codes for CASSGGLGTEAFF.

The chain is built from TRBV29-1 and TRBJ2-2, with D unclear. Germline loops: CDR1 SQVTM, CDR2 ANQGSEA. This CDR3 is built from 11 residues. V dropped 3 bases and J dropped 9 bases, with 8 bases sitting between them. Written as DNA, the CDR3 is TGCAGCGTTGATGAGAGAAGGGAGCTGTTTTTT. This encodes CSVDERRELFF.

The chain recombines TRBV19 with TRBJ1-5; 9 bases are shared with TRBD1. The CDR3 spans 15 residues. V lost 2 bases to trimming and J lost 2 bases; unmatched junction nucleotides: 1. Per germline, CDR1 LNHDA and CDR2 SQIVND (reference sequence). CDR3 residues: CASSIWTGGNQPQHF. CDR3 coding DNA: TGTGCCAGTAGTATATGGACAGGGGGCAATCAGCCCCAGCATTTT.

The rearrangement joins TRBV28 to TRBJ1-5; a possible D gene is TRBD1 (6 bases). V gave up 10 bases and J gave up 0 bases, with 19 bases separating them. This CDR3 contains 16 residues. Germline loops: CDR1 MDHEN, CDR2 SYDVKM. CDR3 coding DNA: TGTGCCATCTCCGGGACAAATGTTTTTAGCAATCAGCCCCAGCATTTT. It specifies CAISGTNVFSNQPQHF.

The rearrangement joins TRBV30 to TRBJ2-3; D may be TRBD1 or TRBD2 (5 bases each). Trimming cost V 2 bases and J 13 bases, with 16 bases left between them. The CDR3 has 12 amino acids. Germline V gene sequence: CDR1 GTSNPN, CDR2 SVGIG (reference sequence). The CDR3 here is CAWSRWDGKEYF. The CDR3 DNA reads as TGTGCCTGGAGTCGGTGGGACGGTAAGGAGTATTTT.

The rearrangement uses TRBV7-6 and TRBJ2-5; 14 bases agree with TRBD2. Germline V gives CDR1 SGHVS, CDR2 FNYEAQ. J lost 2 bases, V lost 4 bases, and 12 bases had no gene match. The CDR3 consists of 19 residues. This chain's CDR3 is CASSSGTSGRDLAQETQYF. The DNA for the CDR3 is TGTGCCAGCAGCTCCGGGACTAGCGGGAGAGACCTGGCACAAGAGACCCAGTACTTC.

The rearrangement joins TRBV29-1 to TRBJ2-1; D unclear. V gave up 1 base and J gave up 0 bases, with 22 bases separating them. Germline values: CDR1 SQVTM, CDR2 ANQGSEA. The CDR3 loop spans 19 amino acids. The CDR3 sequence: CSVEGFPDRPPLSYNEQFF. The CDR3, as DNA: TGCAGCGTTGAAGGTTTCCCCGACCGTCCTCCCCTCTCCTACAATGAGCAGTTCTTC.

The chain is built from TRBV11-2 and TRBJ1-6, with D unresolved. This CDR3 is built from 14 residues. The V end was cut by 1 base, the J end by 4 bases, with 5 bases between. Germline CDR1 and CDR2: SGHAT and FQNNGV. DNA for the CDR3: TGTGCCAGCAGCTTAGGTGCTTATAATTCACCCCTCCACTTT. It is translated as CASSLGAYNSPLHF.

The chain has TRBV11-3 and TRBJ2-2; a weak D match, TRBD2 (6 bases). The CDR3 contains 15 residues. Trimming pared 5 bases from V and 3 bases from J, leaving 13 bases between. Germline V gene data show CDR1 as SGHNT and CDR2 as YENEEA. This CDR3 reads CASSPKRDYTGELFF. As DNA, the CDR3 is TGTGCCAGCAGCCCTAAACGGGACTACACCGGGGAGCTGTTTTTT.

CDR3 region: CASSESGPTNDSNQPQHF. Here the CDR3 DNA reads TGCGCCAGCAGTGAGTCGGGACCGACTAATGATAGCAATCAGCCCCAGCATTTT. The chain has TRBV10-1 and TRBJ1-5; tentatively, D is TRBD1 (5 bases). The CDR3 has 18 amino acids. V was pared by 0 bases and J by 0 bases, with 15 bases between. CDR1 and CDR2 from the germline V gene are WNHNN and SYGVQD (reference sequence).

This chain uses TRBV11-2 with TRBJ2-3; D ambiguous. Germline V gives CDR1 SGHAT, CDR2 FQNNGV. V was trimmed by 2 bases and J by 7 bases, leaving 4 bases between them. The CDR3 length is 11 residues. CDR3 sequence reads: CASSLSYTQYF. The CDR3, as DNA: TGTGCCAGCAGCTTATCCTATACGCAGTATTTT.

This clone was seen a handful of times. The chain recombines TRBV20-1 with TRBJ1-4, with D possibly TRBD1 on 6 matching bases. This CDR3 spans 13 amino acids. The V and J ends lost 3 bases and 7 bases respectively, with 12 bases between them. Germline V lookup: CDR1 DFQATT, CDR2 SNEGSKA (reference sequence). The CDR3 protein is CSASETGFEKLFF. The CDR3 DNA follows: TGCAGTGCTAGTGAAACAGGGTTTGAAAAACTGTTTTTT.

V and J are TRBV15 and TRBJ1-5; the D gene is possibly TRBD1 (5 bases). The CDR3 is made up of 13 amino acids. V was clipped by 3 bases and J by 7 bases, with 10 bases between them. CDR1 and CDR2 (germline): LNHNV, YYDKDF (reference sequence). The CDR3 DNA follows: TGTGCCACCAGCAGCAGGGTGCGGCAGCCCCAGCATTTT. Its protein is CATSSRVRQPQHF.

The rearrangement uses TRBV9 and TRBJ2-1, with TRBD2 identical over 7 bases. The CDR3 extends over 15 amino acids. V was clipped by 4 bases and J by 9 bases; unmatched bases: 13. From germline, CDR1 is SGDLS and CDR2 YYNGEE. The CDR3 bases are TGTGCCAGCAGCCCCCTAGTGGGGCCGGGGGGTGAGCAGTTCTTC. Translating gives CASSPLVGPGGEQFF. Based on the CDR3 plus reference TRBV9 and TRBJ2-1, the full variable domain is DSGVTQTPKHLITATGQRVTLRCSPRSGDLSVYWYQQSLDQGLQFLIQYYNGEERAKGNILERFSAQQFPDLHSELNLSSLELGDSALYFCASSPLVGPGGEQFFGPGTRLTVL.

This rearrangement joins TRBV9 to TRBJ1-1, with TRBD1 as a possible D gene (5 bases). Germline lookup yields CDR1 SGDLS and CDR2 YYNGEE. The V gene lost 0 bases and the J gene lost 3 bases, with 18 bases spanning the gap. This CDR3 is built from 17 residues. CDR3 in amino acids: CASSVELFLGEDTEAFF. CDR3 coding DNA: TGTGCCAGCAGCGTAGAGCTCTTCCTGGGGGAGGACACTGAAGCTTTCTTT.